These 11 T cell receptor beta chains were sequenced from one sample in a study of vaccination and CD4 T cells after COVID-19. The antigens for these receptors are not known. Oncomine TCR Beta short-read sequencing was applied to DNA from cultured CD4+ T cells. TCRdb ran MiXCR on the PCR reads and lists one entry per CDR3 protein. Of about 15,000 distinct CDR3 sequences in the sample, about 60% were seen once. Treatment in this sample: roughly 10-day PBMC culture with coronavirus spike peptide pools or control peptides (ViraFEST assay). The source material was CD4+ T cells from blood, cultured in vitro. The receptors shown here come from a human donor who had recovered from COVID-19.

The rearrangement links TRBV24-1 to TRBJ2-2; 8 nucleotides match TRBD1. Germline CDR1 KGHDR, CDR2 SFDVKD. There are 15 residues in the CDR3. V was clipped by 0 bases and J by 6 bases; unmatched bases: 2. In nucleotides, the CDR3 is TGTGCCACCAGTGATTTGCGACAGGGGCCCGGGGAGCTGTTTTTT. It encodes CATSDLRQGPGELFF.

The J gene is TRBJ1-1, the V gene TRBV28, with TRBD1 as a possible D gene (6 bases). The V and J ends lost 6 bases and 6 bases respectively, with 20 bases between them. The CDR3 extends over 15 amino acids. Germline loops: CDR1 MDHEN, CDR2 SYDVKM. The chain's CDR3 is CASSLGGGVRPEAFF. CDR3 DNA: TGTGCCAGCAGCCTCGGGGGGGGCGTCCGTCCTGAAGCTTTCTTT.

The gene calls are TRBV7-8 and TRBJ2-7; D may be TRBD1 or TRBD2 (6 bases each). This CDR3 spans 17 amino acids. CDR1 and CDR2 from the germline V gene are SGHVS and FQNEAQ. Trimming shortened V by 5 bases and J by 4 bases, and 24 bases separated the two germline ends. CDR3 loop: CASSRKTQGASVYEQYF. Written as DNA, the CDR3 is TGTGCCAGCAGCCGGAAAACACAGGGTGCTAGCGTATACGAGCAGTACTTC.

This clonotype is judged large. The chain has TRBV20-1 and TRBJ1-2; unclear D gene. The CDR3 is 14 amino acids. V was cut by 3 bases and J by 4 bases, with 15 bases left in between. Per germline, CDR1 DFQATT and CDR2 SNEGSKA (reference sequence). CDR3 DNA: TGCAGTGCTAGGGACTTCAGAGGCACCTATGGCTACACCTTC. Translation: CSARDFRGTYGYTF.

V is TRBV19 and J is TRBJ1-5, with unresolved D. The CDR3 extends over 14 amino acids. Per the germline V gene, CDR1 is LNHDA and CDR2 is SQIVND (reference sequence). V lost 3 bases to trimming and J lost 5 bases, with 11 bases between them. The CDR3 DNA reads TGTGCCAGTAGTATCCGGCAGTCAGATCAGCCCCAGCATTTT. Translating gives CASSIRQSDQPQHF.

The chain joins TRBV11-2 to TRBJ2-1; 8 nucleotides match TRBD2. Germline values: CDR1 SGHAT, CDR2 FQNNGV. The junction had 8 bases not matched to a gene; V was cut back by 1 base and J by 6 bases. The CDR3 runs 16 residues. The CDR3 nucleotides read TGTGCCAGCAGCTTAGTGGGCGGGAGGAGGTTCAATGAGCAGTTCTTC. Its protein product is CASSLVGGRRFNEQFF.

This clonotype was picked up a small number of times. This sequence joins TRBV27 and TRBJ1-6; possibly TRBD1 for D (6 bases). The CDR3 is made up of 13 amino acids. Germline-derived CDR1 and CDR2 are MNHEY and SMNVEV (reference sequence). The V gene lost 5 bases and the J gene lost 8 bases, with 10 bases spanning the gap. CDR3 coding DNA: TGTGCCAGCAGTCGGACAGCACATTCACCCCTCCACTTT. This encodes CASSRTAHSPLHF.

This clonotype was seen a few times. The chain carries TRBV20-1 and TRBJ2-2, with TRBD1 as a possible D gene (6 bases). The CDR3 has 15 amino acids. Trimming removed 3 bases at V and 4 bases at J, with 15 bases between. Per the germline V gene, CDR1 is DFQATT and CDR2 is SNEGSKA (reference sequence). This chain's CDR3 is CSASLRQVGTGELFF. CDR3 sequence (DNA): TGCAGTGCTAGTCTCAGACAGGTTGGCACCGGGGAGCTGTTTTTT.

The rearrangement uses TRBV5-1 and TRBJ2-5; D tentatively reads TRBD1 or TRBD2 (5 bases each). V was cut by 3 bases and J by 3 bases, with 12 bases left in between. The germline V gene has CDR1 SGHRS and CDR2 YFSETQ. CDR3 length: 14 amino acids. DNA of the CDR3: TGCGCCAGCAGCTCGCAGGGAGAAGAAGAGACCCAGTACTTC. Amino acids: CASSSQGEEETQYF.

This chain connects TRBV9 to TRBJ2-7; 7 positions match TRBD1. Germline V gives CDR1 SGDLS, CDR2 YYNGEE. The V segment lost 3 bases and the J segment 3 bases; nucleotides outside the gene matches: 3. CDR3 length: 13 residues. CDR3 region: CASSAGQSYEQYF. In DNA form, the CDR3 reads TGTGCCAGCAGCGCGGGACAGAGCTACGAGCAGTACTTC.

There are a few counts of this clonotype. The genes are TRBV6-5 and TRBJ1-3, with D tentatively TRBD1 (5 bases). V lost 3 bases and J 8 bases, leaving 11 bases between the germline ends. In germline, CDR1 is MNHEY, CDR2 SVGAGI. CDR3 length: 13 residues. As DNA, the CDR3 is TGTGCCAGCAGTTATCAACCGGGACACACCATATATTTT. It translates to CASSYQPGHTIYF.